This passage covers 10 T cell receptor beta chains from one sample sequenced in a study of beta chain features in type 1 diabetes. The isolated RNA, all of it, was reverse transcribed, so expressed TCRB transcripts were what got sequenced. Method: immunoSEQ multiplex PCR; TCRdb's copy keeps in-frame clones and lacks some. The sample consists of around 430,000 clones, around 28% of them appearing once. Sequenced input: naive CD4+ T cells from blood. The receptors were sampled from a man aged 18 to 30 in good health.

The chain carries TRBV7-9 and TRBJ2-7; D is perhaps TRBD2 (5 bases). V lost 1 base and J 0 bases, leaving 10 bases between the germline ends. The germline V gene has CDR1 SEHNR and CDR2 FQNEAQ (reference sequence). This CDR3 is built from 15 residues. The CDR3 loop is CASSLEAAVSYEQYF. As DNA, the CDR3 is TGTGCCAGCAGCTTAGAAGCGGCCGTCTCCTACGAGCAGTACTTC.

The CDR3 spells CASSSQRDSGTYEQYF. The CDR3 region has the DNA TGTGCCAGCAGCTCCCAACGGGATAGCGGGACCTACGAGCAGTACTTC. The chain couples TRBV7-2 to TRBJ2-7; 8 bases match TRBD2. Trimming cost V 4 bases and J 2 bases; bases outside gene matches: 10. The germline V gene encodes CDR1 SGHTA and CDR2 FQGNSA. The CDR3 covers 16 residues.

This clone was observed a handful of times. The rearrangement uses TRBV6-5 and TRBJ2-7; 8 nucleotides align to TRBD1. Germline CDR1 reads MNHEY; CDR2 reads SVGAGI. V lost 6 bases and J lost 5; bases outside the gene matches: 6. The CDR3 consists of 13 residues. CDR3 DNA: TGTGCCAGCAGCCGGACAGGGTCGCACGAGCAGTACTTC. Encoded protein: CASSRTGSHEQYF.

The chain couples TRBV29-1 to TRBJ2-1; D uncertain. Germline loops: CDR1 SQVTM, CDR2 ANQGSEA. The V and J ends lost 2 bases and 8 bases respectively, with 16 bases between them. The CDR3 loop spans 14 amino acids. The CDR3 reads CSVEPPTSGDEQFF. As DNA, the CDR3 is TGCAGCGTTGAACCCCCGACCTCGGGCGATGAGCAGTTCTTC.

The gene calls are TRBV30 and TRBJ2-2; D ambiguous. This CDR3 has 12 residues. V was shortened by 1 base and J by 3 bases, with 3 bases between the two germline ends. The germline V gene has CDR1 GTSNPN and CDR2 SVGIG (reference sequence). CDR3 region: CAWSEYTGELFF. The CDR3 coding sequence is TGTGCCTGGAGTGAGTACACCGGGGAGCTGTTTTTT.

This clone was seen more than once but under ten times. The V gene is TRBV2, the J gene TRBJ1-1; D remains ambiguous. This CDR3 contains 13 residues. Germline CDR1 SNHLY, CDR2 FYNNEI. V was trimmed by 8 bases and J by 0 bases, leaving 10 bases between them. The CDR3 DNA reads as TGTGCCAGCTCTCCTCGGATGAACACTGAAGCTTTCTTT. As protein: CASSPRMNTEAFF.

The chain joins TRBV30 to TRBJ1-3, with D hard to call. The V and J ends lost 5 bases and 0 bases respectively, with 5 bases between them. CDR3 length equals 12 residues. Per the germline V gene, CDR1 is GTSNPN and CDR2 is SVGIG (reference sequence). The CDR3 sequence: CAWVHSGNTIYF. The DNA for the CDR3 is TGTGCCTGGGTTCACTCTGGAAACACCATATATTTT.

This clone was recorded a few times. As DNA, the CDR3 is TGTGCCAGCAGCTTAGGACTAACAAACTACAATGAGCAGTTCTTC. Its translation: CASSLGLTNYNEQFF. This chain links TRBV7-2 with TRBJ2-1; D is perhaps TRBD2 (5 bases). This CDR3 region has 15 residues. Germline-derived CDR1 and CDR2 are SGHTA and FQGNSA. V shed 1 base and J shed 3 bases, with 10 bases lying between them.

This chain links TRBV18 with TRBJ2-5; 8 bases are shared with TRBD2. CDR1 KGHSH and CDR2 LQKENI come from the germline V gene. After removal of 5 bases from V and 5 bases from J, the junction contained 10 bases not matched to a gene. There are 15 residues in the CDR3. CDR3 residues: CASSDPRTSTETQYF. The CDR3, as DNA: TGTGCCAGCTCAGACCCTAGGACTAGCACGGAGACCCAGTACTTC.

The CDR3 sequence is CASSATGSETQYF. The CDR3 bases are TGTGCCAGCAGCGCCACAGGGAGTGAGACCCAGTACTTC. J is TRBJ2-5 and V is TRBV5-4, with a weak D call TRBD1 (6 bases). Germline V gives CDR1 SGHNT, CDR2 YYREEE (reference sequence). V lost 4 bases and J lost 5, with 12 bases in between. CDR3 length equals 13 residues. The full variable domain, completed using reference TRBV5-4 and TRBJ2-5, is ETGVTQSPTHLIKTRGQQVTLRCSSQSGHNTVSWYQQALGQGPQFIFQYYREEENGRGNFPPRFSGLQFPNYSSELNVNALELDDSALYLCASSATGSETQYFGPGTRLLVL.